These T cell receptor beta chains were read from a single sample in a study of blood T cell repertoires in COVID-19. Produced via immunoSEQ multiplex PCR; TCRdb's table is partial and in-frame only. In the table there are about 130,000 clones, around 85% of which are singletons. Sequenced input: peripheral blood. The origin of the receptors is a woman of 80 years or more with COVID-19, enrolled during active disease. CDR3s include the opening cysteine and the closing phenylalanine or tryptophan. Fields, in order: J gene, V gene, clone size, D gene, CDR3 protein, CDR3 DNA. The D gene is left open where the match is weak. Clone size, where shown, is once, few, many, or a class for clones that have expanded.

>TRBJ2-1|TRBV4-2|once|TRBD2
CASSQETTRTSGRANEQFF
TGTGCCAGCAGCCAAGAAACTACCCGGACTAGCGGGAGGGCCAATGAGCAGTTCTTC
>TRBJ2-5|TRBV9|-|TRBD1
CASSVKPGQSETQYF
TGTGCCAGCAGCGTTAAACCGGGACAGTCGGAGACCCAGTACTTC
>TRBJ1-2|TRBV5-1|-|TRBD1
CASSPRGRDYGYTF
TGCGCCAGCAGCCCCAGGGGGCGAGACTATGGCTACACCTTC
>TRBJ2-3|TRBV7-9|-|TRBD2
CASSSAGTSGNPTDTQYF
TGTGCCAGCAGCTCAGCCGGGACTAGCGGGAACCCCACAGATACGCAGTATTTT
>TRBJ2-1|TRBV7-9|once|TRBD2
CASSLELAGVKQFF
TGTGCCAGCAGCTTAGAACTAGCGGGAGTGAAGCAGTTCTTC
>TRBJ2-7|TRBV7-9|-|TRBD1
CASSLAPTGSYEQYF
TGTGCCAGCAGCTTAGCCCCGACAGGGTCCTACGAGCAGTACTTC
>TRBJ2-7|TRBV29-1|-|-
CSVGRSGLTYEQYF
TGCAGCGTTGGTCGGTCGGGACTCACCTACGAGCAGTACTTC
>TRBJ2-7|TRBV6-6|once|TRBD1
CASSTLQGAQGEQYF
TGTGCCAGCAGTACCCTACAGGGGGCCCAGGGCGAGCAGTACTTC
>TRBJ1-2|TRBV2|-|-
CASSQGTYNYGYTF
TGTGCCAGCAGTCAGGGAACCTACAACTATGGCTACACCTTC
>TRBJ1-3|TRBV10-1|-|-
CASSSTGVGNTIYF
TGCGCCAGCAGTTCTACGGGGGTTGGAAACACCATATATTTT
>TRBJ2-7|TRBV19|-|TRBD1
CASRSLETGGYEQYF
TGTGCCAGTAGATCCCTGGAGACAGGGGGCTACGAGCAGTACTTC
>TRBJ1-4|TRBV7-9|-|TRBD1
CASSLLGQGSTNEKLFF
TGTGCCAGCAGCCTACTTGGACAGGGTTCAACTAATGAAAAACTGTTTTTT
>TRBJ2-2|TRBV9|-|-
CASSARDTYSELFF
TGTGCCAGCAGCGCAAGGGACACCTACTCTGAGCTGTTTTTT
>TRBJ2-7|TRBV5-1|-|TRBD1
CASSFEGANPYEQYF
TGCGCCAGCAGCTTTGAGGGGGCGAACCCCTACGAGCAGTACTTC
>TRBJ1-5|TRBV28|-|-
CASSQKNQPQHF
TGTGCCAGCAGTCAGAAAAATCAGCCCCAGCATTTT
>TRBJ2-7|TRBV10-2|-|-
CASSESFAKGPQGEQYF
TGCGCCAGCAGTGAGTCGTTTGCAAAGGGGCCCCAAGGCGAGCAGTACTTC
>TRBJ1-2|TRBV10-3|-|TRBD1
CAISEGDRDRGHTF
TGTGCCATCAGTGAGGGAGACAGGGACCGCGGCCACACCTTC
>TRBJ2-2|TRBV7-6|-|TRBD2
CASSLYGTSSPGELFF
TGTGCCAGCAGCTTATATGGGACTAGCAGCCCCGGGGAGCTGTTTTTT
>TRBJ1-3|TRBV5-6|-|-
CASSAQGGENTIYF
TGTGCCAGCAGCGCGCAGGGTGGCGAAAACACCATATATTTT
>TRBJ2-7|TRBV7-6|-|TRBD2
CASSLGAGGPPYEQYF
TGTGCCAGCAGCTTAGGTGCGGGAGGGCCCCCCTACGAGCAGTACTTC
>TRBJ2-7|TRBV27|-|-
CASTPGGAPYEQYF
TGTGCCAGCACCCCTGGGGGGGCACCCTACGAGCAGTACTTC
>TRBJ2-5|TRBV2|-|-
CASSFQGLETQYF
TGTGCCAGCAGCTTCCAGGGGTTGGAGACCCAGTACTTC
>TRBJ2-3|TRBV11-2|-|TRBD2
CASSRYRGLAGSTDTQYF
TGTGCCAGCAGCCGCTACAGGGGACTAGCGGGGAGCACAGATACGCAGTATTTT
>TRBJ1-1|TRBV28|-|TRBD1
CASSAQTGLGTEAFF
TGTGCCAGCAGCGCCCAGACAGGGCTGGGCACTGAAGCTTTCTTT
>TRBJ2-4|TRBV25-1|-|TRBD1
CASYPGQGIFYF
TGTGCCAGCTACCCTGGACAGGGTATTTTTTACTTC
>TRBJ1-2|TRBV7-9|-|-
CASSLGRDYGYTF
TGTGCCAGCAGCTTAGGCCGGGACTATGGCTACACCTTC
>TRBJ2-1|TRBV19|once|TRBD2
CASSLTGLAGWDEQFF
TGTGCCAGTAGTTTGACAGGACTAGCGGGATGGGATGAGCAGTTCTTC
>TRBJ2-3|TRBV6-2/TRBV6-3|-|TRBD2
CASSWGLAGGGTDTQYF
TGTGCCAGCAGTTGGGGGCTAGCGGGAGGGGGCACAGATACGCAGTATTTT
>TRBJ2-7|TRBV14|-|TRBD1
CASSPPDRVGTYEQYF
TGTGCCAGCAGCCCCCCCGACAGGGTGGGCACCTACGAGCAGTACTTC
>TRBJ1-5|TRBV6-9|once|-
CASSYGGRYQPQHF
TGTGCCAGCAGTTATGGGGGCCGATACCAGCCCCAGCATTTT
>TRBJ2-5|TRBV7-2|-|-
CASSLGATIQETQYF
TGTGCCAGCAGCTTAGGGGCTACAATACAAGAGACCCAGTACTTC
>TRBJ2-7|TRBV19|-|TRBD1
CASSMRLDRQGNYEQYF
TGTGCCAGTAGTATGCGCCTTGATAGACAGGGGAACTACGAGCAGTACTTC
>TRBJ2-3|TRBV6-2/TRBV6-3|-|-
CASSYFSGSGSSTDTQYF
TGTGCCAGCAGTTACTTTTCGGGAAGCGGATCTAGCACAGATACGCAGTATTTT
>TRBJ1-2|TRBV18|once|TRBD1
CASSPPGQRVGYTF
TGTGCCAGCTCACCACCGGGACAGCGTGTCGGCTACACCTTC
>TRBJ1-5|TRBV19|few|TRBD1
CASSTGQVYQPQHF
TGTGCCAGTAGTACAGGACAGGTTTATCAGCCCCAGCATTTT
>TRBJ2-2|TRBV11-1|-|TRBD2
CASSLKREGPGELFF
TGTGCCAGCAGCTTAAAGCGGGAGGGCCCGGGGGAGCTGTTTTTT